Described below is a single T cell receptor beta chain sequence and its context. The source of the sample is a study of blood T cell repertoires in COVID-19. Repertoires were generated with immunoSEQ multiplex PCR, while TCRdb's copy carries only in-frame clones and drops some. Among about 190,000 clones listed, roughly 84% were seen once. Trimming cost V 4 bases and J 2 bases; bases outside gene matches: 4. CDR1 is SGHTA, CDR2 FQGTGA, per germline. CDR3 length: 17 residues. The chain joins TRBV7-3 to TRBJ2-2; 13 positions agree with TRBD2. The source material was PBMCs or T cells enriched from blood (not recorded which). This receptor was taken from a woman under 40 who had recovered from COVID-19. For the CDR3, the DNA is TGTGCCAGCAGCTCCGGACTAGCGGGAGTTAACACCGGGGAGCTGTTTTTT. This encodes CASSSGLAGVNTGELFF.